This T cell receptor (beta chain) was captured in a study of OX40 agonist ivuxolimab in advanced cancers. At the level of the study: People who had prior anti-PD-1, anti-PD-L1 or anti-CTLA-4 therapy could take part, and 35% to 50% had some.

The V end lost 1 base, the J end lost 4 bases, and 12 bases lay between the germline ends. The length of the CDR3 is 15 residues. Germline V gives CDR1 SGHNT, CDR2 YYREEE (reference sequence). Study-wide results and caveats: The average count of expanded clones was higher among CD8+ T cells than among CD4+. At 0.1 to 3.0 mg/kg and by week 6, clonal expansion occurred in CD4+ and CD8+ blood T cells.

For this clone: Its antigen is not known.

Produced via immunoSEQ multiplex PCR; TCRdb's table is partial and in-frame only. The table lists some 73,000 clones, 85% to 90% of them singletons. The chain employs TRBV5-4 and TRBJ2-1, with D unclear. Material: CD4+ or CD8+ T cells sorted from blood, obtained in a trial of the OX40 agonist ivuxolimab. This clonotype was sampled from an adult with an advanced solid tumor such as melanoma, head and neck, liver or kidney cancer. The CDR3: CASSLRLGTYNEQFF. The DNA of the CDR3 is TGTGCCAGCAGCTTGCGGCTAGGTACATACAATGAGCAGTTCTTC.